Sequencing of this T cell receptor beta chain was carried out in a study of blood T cell repertoires in COVID-19. Study in general: Acute and convalescent COVID-19 samples came from the United States, Italy and Spain.

There are 18 residues in the CDR3. V shed 5 bases and J 7 bases; nucleotides not matched to a gene: 19. Germline V gene sequence: CDR1 MNHEY, CDR2 SMNVEV (reference sequence). Participant ages covered about 18 to 90 years across approximately 25 US areas. Assignments of participants to cohorts depended upon their own reported clinical history. Study processing details: By means of reference gene primer amplification, nucleated cell counts were estimated. Profiled with immunoSEQ multiplex PCR; TCRdb holds only in-frame clones, not every one. V, J and clone size are those of that table, while D and trimming were read from the DNA. The sample has under 250,000 clones; roughly 87% are singletons.

The receptor comes from a young woman with acute COVID-19. Sample: PBMCs or T cells enriched from blood (not recorded which). The V call is TRBV27, the J call TRBJ1-5; 8 nucleotides match TRBD1. The chain's CDR3 is CASSPYRGVGSSIQPQHF. The DNA of the CDR3 is TGTGCCAGCAGTCCATACAGGGGGGTAGGGTCCTCTATCCAGCCCCAGCATTTT.